Shown below are 10 T cell receptor beta chains from a single sample sequenced in a study of post-analysis software for immune sequencing data. cDNA libraries for TCR beta contained unique molecular identifiers. MiXCR, applied by TCRdb to the PCR reads, yields one record per CDR3 protein. The sample consists of approximately 180,000 distinct CDR3 sequences, around 30% of them appearing once. General study findings and limits: Patients showed TRBV5-6, TRBV5-1 and TRBV20-1 among four to six TRBV segments more frequent than in controls.

These receptors lack a known antigen. Sequenced material: blood. These receptors were taken from a girl aged 10-17 years with multiple sclerosis.

This chain links TRBV6-1 with TRBJ1-2; the D gene is possibly TRBD1 (5 bases). Trimming removed 2 bases at V and 4 bases at J, with 14 bases between. This CDR3 contains 15 residues. Germline CDR1 reads MNHNS; CDR2 reads SASEGT. CDR3 amino acids: CASSERDVWAYGYTF. The CDR3 DNA follows: TGTGCCAGCAGTGAAAGGGACGTGTGGGCCTATGGCTACACCTTC.

A remark on this clonotype: This sequence may be a read error, since a much larger clone differs from it by one base. This sequence joins TRBV20-1 and TRBJ2-1, with 8 bases aligning to TRBD2. After removal of 0 bases from V and 13 bases from J, the junction contained 17 bases not matched to a gene. The CDR3 sequence is 16 residues long. The V gene's germline CDR1 is DFQATT and CDR2 SNEGSKA (reference sequence). The CDR3 nucleotides are TGCAGTGCTAGAGATCTCAAGCGGGAGAACTGGGAGACCCAGTTCTTC. It is translated as CSARDLKRENWETQFF.

This clonotype was picked up one time. It may be a read error: a sequence one base away is much more abundant. The chain employs TRBV20-1 and TRBJ2-4; tentative D call: TRBD2 (6 bases). With the DNA end fitting TRBJ2-5 better, the J assignment may be wrong. CDR1 and CDR2 from the germline V gene are DFQATT and SNEGSKA (reference sequence). This CDR3 contains 17 residues. The CDR3 bases are TGCAGTACCCCGTTAATGTCTGTCGGAGGAGGGAGAGAGACCCAGTACTTC. Translated: CSTPLMSVGGGRETQYF.

This chain links TRBV18 with TRBJ2-1; TRBD2 is a possible D gene (5 bases). V was pared by 2 bases and J by 5 bases, with 7 bases between. CDR1 and CDR2 from the germline V gene are KGHSH and LQKENI. The CDR3 is 13 amino acids. DNA for the CDR3: TGTGCCAGCTCACCATCGACTAACAATGAGCAGTTCTTC. It is translated as CASSPSTNNEQFF.

This clonotype was counted ten times or more. This rearrangement joins TRBV10-1 to TRBJ1-6, with 7 nucleotides matching TRBD1. The germline V gene has CDR1 WNHNN and CDR2 SYGVQD (reference sequence). This CDR3 contains 13 residues. V was pared by 6 bases and J by 8 bases, with 4 bases of the junction left unmatched. CDR3 nucleotide sequence: TGCGCCAGCAGGCGGGACAGATATTCACCCCTCCACTTT. Residues: CASRRDRYSPLHF.

This clonotype was counted many times. The J gene is TRBJ2-5, the V gene TRBV6-1, with a weak D call TRBD2 (5 bases). The germline gives CDR1 MNHNS, CDR2 SASEGT. This CDR3 is built from 12 residues. The germline V and J ends were trimmed by 2 bases and 8 bases, with 9 bases remaining between them. Here the CDR3 DNA reads TGTGCCAGCAGTGAATATGGAGGAACCCAGTACTTC. As protein: CASSEYGGTQYF.

This clonotype was picked up many times. V and J are TRBV19 and TRBJ2-5, with D maybe TRBD2 (5 bases). The CDR3 spans 14 residues. Trimming stripped 4 bases from V and 4 bases from J, with 13 bases between. The V gene's germline CDR1 is LNHDA and CDR2 SQIVND (reference sequence). CDR3 sequence: CASSKSVEGETQYF. DNA for the CDR3: TGTGCCAGTAGTAAATCGGTAGAGGGAGAGACCCAGTACTTC.

The sample holds a few counts of this clonotype. The gene calls are TRBV5-1 and TRBJ1-1, with D uncertain. V was pared by 7 bases and J by 1 base, with 11 bases between. Germline V lookup: CDR1 SGHRS, CDR2 YFSETQ. This CDR3 is built from 13 residues. CDR3 bases: TGCGCCAGCTTGGATGGGAAGAACACTGAAGCTTTCTTT. It yields the protein CASLDGKNTEAFF.

The rearrangement uses TRBV27 and TRBJ2-1; 9 nucleotides match TRBD1. Germline V lookup: CDR1 MNHEY, CDR2 SMNVEV (reference sequence). The V segment lost 5 bases and the J segment 1 base; nucleotides outside the gene matches: 3. The CDR3 has 15 residues. The CDR3 here is CASSKTGGSYNEQFF. CDR3 coding DNA: TGTGCCAGCAGTAAGACAGGGGGATCCTACAATGAGCAGTTCTTC.

This clonotype was picked up many times. V usage is TRBV5-1 and J usage is TRBJ2-7, with D possibly TRBD1 on 5 matching bases. Germline V lookup: CDR1 SGHRS, CDR2 YFSETQ. Between the trimmed V and J ends, which lost 1 base and 3 bases, there was a span of 8 bases. The CDR3 loop spans 13 amino acids. CDR3 coding DNA: TGCGCCAGCAGCTTGTCGGACATCTACGAGCAGTACTTC. This codes for CASSLSDIYEQYF. The full variable domain, its missing parts supplied by reference TRBV5-1 and TRBJ2-7, is KAGVTQTPRYLIKTRGQQVTLSCSPISGHRSVSWYQQTPGQGLQFLFEYFSETQRNKGNFPGRFSGRQFSNSRSEMNVSTLELGDSALYLCASSLSDIYEQYFGPGTRLTVT.